This is a list of T cell receptor beta chains from one sample in a study of cytomegalovirus exposure and HLA in healthy donors. Data came from immunoSEQ multiplex PCR; TCRdb stores just in-frame clones and leaves some out. In total, the table holds 55,000 to 75,000 clones. Sequenced: PBMCs. Receptors originate from a woman aged 30 to 39 in good health and CMV-seronegative. Both conserved end residues are part of each CDR3.

CDR3 protein	V gene	J gene
CASQPETETNEKLFF	TRBV2	TRBJ1-4
CASSSSGEGYGYTF	TRBV10-2	TRBJ1-2
CASSTGSPSGANVLTF	TRBV9	TRBJ2-6
CASSQDSGRSGELFF	TRBV4-2	TRBJ2-2
CASSSRTSGGLTDTQYF	TRBV4-2	TRBJ2-3
CASSVGLAGDTDTQYF	TRBV9	TRBJ2-3
CASSFVPPGGPRDTQYF	TRBV5-1	TRBJ2-3
CASSYRGNPYEQYF	TRBV18	TRBJ2-7
CASSPRLAVPADTQYF	TRBV7-9	TRBJ2-3
CASSRLTTNEKLFF	TRBV4-1	TRBJ1-4
CASTPWTGRDQPQHF	TRBV28	TRBJ1-5
CASNRGAGTEAFF	TRBV6-6	TRBJ1-1
CASSFLGTGGTEAFF	TRBV27	TRBJ1-1
CASSVQGGNTIYF	TRBV9	TRBJ1-3
CASNLDRSPTGELFF	TRBV6-5	TRBJ2-2
CASSGLAGGLGELFF	TRBV11-2	TRBJ2-2
CATLDRGNDSNQPQHF	TRBV5-6	TRBJ1-5
CASSVTGYEQYF	TRBV5-4	TRBJ2-7
CASRTGTADSPLHF	TRBV28	TRBJ1-6
CASSPSLESVERDRGYTF	TRBV7-6	TRBJ1-2
CASSPRASGSSYNEQFF	TRBV4-1	TRBJ2-1
CASSALSTAYEQYF	TRBV9	TRBJ2-7
CASSPGDRNEQFF	TRBV4-3	TRBJ2-1
CASSSRQGTGETQYF	TRBV5-1	TRBJ2-5
CSVEDRGLKGEQYF	TRBV29-1	TRBJ2-7
CASSLGGKPYGYTF	TRBV5-6	TRBJ1-2
CASSSRGSGPQHF	TRBV11-2	TRBJ1-5